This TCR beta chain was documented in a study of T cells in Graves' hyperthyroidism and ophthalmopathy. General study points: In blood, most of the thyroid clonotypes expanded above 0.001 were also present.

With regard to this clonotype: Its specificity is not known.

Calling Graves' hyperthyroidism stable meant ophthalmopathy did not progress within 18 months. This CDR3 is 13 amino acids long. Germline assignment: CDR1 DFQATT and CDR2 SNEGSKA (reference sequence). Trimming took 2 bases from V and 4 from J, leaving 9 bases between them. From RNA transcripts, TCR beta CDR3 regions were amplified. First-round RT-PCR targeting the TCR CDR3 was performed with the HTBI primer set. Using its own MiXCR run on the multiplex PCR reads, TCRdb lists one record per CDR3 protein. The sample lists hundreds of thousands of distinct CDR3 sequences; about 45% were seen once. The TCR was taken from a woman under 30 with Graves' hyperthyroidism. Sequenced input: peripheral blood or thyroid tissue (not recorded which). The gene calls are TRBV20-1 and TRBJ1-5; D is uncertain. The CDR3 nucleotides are TGCAGTGCTAGATATGGTGGGAATCAGCCCCAGCATTTT. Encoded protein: CSARYGGNQPQHF.